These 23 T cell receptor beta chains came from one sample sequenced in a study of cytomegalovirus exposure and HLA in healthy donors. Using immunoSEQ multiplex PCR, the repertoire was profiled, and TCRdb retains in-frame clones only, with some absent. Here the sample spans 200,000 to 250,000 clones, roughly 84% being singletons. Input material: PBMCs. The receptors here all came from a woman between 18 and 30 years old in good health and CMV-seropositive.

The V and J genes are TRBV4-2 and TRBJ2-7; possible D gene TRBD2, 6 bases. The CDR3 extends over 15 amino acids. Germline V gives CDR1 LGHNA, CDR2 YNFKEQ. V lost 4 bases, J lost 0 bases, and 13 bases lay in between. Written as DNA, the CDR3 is TGTGCCAGCAGCCCGTCGGGGGAGAGCTCCTACGAGCAGTACTTC. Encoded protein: CASSPSGESSYEQYF.

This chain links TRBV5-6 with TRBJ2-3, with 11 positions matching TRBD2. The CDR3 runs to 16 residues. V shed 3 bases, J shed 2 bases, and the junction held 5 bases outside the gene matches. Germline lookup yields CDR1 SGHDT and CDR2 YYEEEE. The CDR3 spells CASSSRLAGTTDTQYF. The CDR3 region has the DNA TGTGCCAGCAGCTCTCGACTAGCGGGGACCACAGATACGCAGTATTTT. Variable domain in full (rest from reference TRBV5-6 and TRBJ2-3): DAGVTQSPTHLIKTRGQQVTLRCSPKSGHDTVSWYQQALGQGPQFIFQYYEEEERQRGNFPDRFSGHQFPNYSSELNVNALLLGDSALYLCASSSRLAGTTDTQYFGPGTRLTVL.

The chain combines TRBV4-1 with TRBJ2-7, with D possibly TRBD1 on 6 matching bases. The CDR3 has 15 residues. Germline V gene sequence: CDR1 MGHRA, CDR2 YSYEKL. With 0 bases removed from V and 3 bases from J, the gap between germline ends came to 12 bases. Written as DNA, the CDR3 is TGCGCCAGCAGCCAAGATCCCCAGGGGAGCTACGAGCAGTACTTC. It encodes CASSQDPQGSYEQYF.

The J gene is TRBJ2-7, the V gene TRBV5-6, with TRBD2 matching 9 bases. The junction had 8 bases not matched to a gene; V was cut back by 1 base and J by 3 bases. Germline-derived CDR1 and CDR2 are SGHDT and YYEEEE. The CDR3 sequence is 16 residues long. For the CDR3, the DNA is TGTGCCAGCAGCTTGTCCAGACTAGCGGAGGGCTACGAGCAGTACTTC. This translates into CASSLSRLAEGYEQYF.

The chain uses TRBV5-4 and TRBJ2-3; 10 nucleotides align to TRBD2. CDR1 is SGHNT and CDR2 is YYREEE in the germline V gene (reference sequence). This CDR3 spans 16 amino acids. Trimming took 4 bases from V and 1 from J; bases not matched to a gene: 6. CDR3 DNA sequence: TGTGCCAGCAGCCTACCCCTAGCGGGGGGCACAGATACGCAGTATTTT. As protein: CASSLPLAGGTDTQYF.

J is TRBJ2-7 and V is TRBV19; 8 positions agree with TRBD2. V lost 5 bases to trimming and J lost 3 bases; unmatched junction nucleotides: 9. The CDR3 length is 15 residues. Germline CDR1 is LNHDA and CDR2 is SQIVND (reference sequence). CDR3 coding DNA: TGTGCCAGTAGTGAACTAGCGGCAGACTTCTACGAGCAGTACTTC. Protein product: CASSELAADFYEQYF.

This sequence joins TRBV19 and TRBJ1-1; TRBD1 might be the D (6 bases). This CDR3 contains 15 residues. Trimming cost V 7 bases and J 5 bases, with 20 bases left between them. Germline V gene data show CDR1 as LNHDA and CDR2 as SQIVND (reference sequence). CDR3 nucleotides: TGTGCCAGTACCCCCGGGACAACTTCGGGGACTGAAGCTTTCTTT. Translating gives CASTPGTTSGTEAFF.

CDR3 DNA sequence: TGTGCCAGCAGCAGAAAACAGGGGGCAGCCACTGAAGCTTTCTTT. It codes for CASSRKQGAATEAFF. V usage is TRBV7-8 and J usage is TRBJ1-1; the match to TRBD1 covers 9 bases. V lost 5 bases, J lost 4 bases, and 8 bases stayed unmatched. The CDR3 runs 15 residues. CDR1 is SGHVS, CDR2 FQNEAQ, per germline.

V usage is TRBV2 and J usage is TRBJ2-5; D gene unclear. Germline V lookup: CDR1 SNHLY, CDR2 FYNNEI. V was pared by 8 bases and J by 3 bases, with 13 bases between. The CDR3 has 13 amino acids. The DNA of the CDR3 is TGTGCCAGCTCTTGGTCGCGAGAAGAGACCCAGTACTTC. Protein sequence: CASSWSREETQYF.

The CDR3, as DNA: TGTGCCAGCAGTAACAGGGGAGATACGCAGTATTTT. Translated: CASSNRGDTQYF. This chain joins TRBV7-9 and TRBJ2-3; 7 positions match TRBD1. This CDR3 has 12 amino acids. J was trimmed by 5 bases and V by 6 bases; bases with no gene match: 2. Germline values: CDR1 SEHNR, CDR2 FQNEAQ (reference sequence).

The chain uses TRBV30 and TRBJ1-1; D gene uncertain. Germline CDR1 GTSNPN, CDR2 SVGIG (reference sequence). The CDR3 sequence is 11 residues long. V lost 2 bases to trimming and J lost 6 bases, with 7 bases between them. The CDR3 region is CAWSIIAEAFF. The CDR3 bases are TGTGCCTGGAGTATTATCGCTGAAGCTTTCTTT.

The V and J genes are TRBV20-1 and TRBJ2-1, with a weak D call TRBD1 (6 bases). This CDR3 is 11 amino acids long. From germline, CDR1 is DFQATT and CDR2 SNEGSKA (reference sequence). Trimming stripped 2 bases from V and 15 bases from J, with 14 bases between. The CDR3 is CSARQGWFTFF. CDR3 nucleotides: TGCAGTGCTAGACAGGGGTGGTTTACGTTCTTC.

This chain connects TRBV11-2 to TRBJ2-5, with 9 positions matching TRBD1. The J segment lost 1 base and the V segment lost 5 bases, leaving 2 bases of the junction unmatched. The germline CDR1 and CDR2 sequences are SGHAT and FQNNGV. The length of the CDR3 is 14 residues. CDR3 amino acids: CASSVQGAQETQYF. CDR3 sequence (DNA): TGTGCCAGCAGCGTACAGGGGGCCCAAGAGACCCAGTACTTC.

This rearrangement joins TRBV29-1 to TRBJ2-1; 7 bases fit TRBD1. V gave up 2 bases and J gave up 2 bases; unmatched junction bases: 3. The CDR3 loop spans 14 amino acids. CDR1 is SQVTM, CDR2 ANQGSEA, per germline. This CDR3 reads CSVEFGTAYNEQFF. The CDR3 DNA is TGCAGCGTTGAATTCGGGACAGCCTACAATGAGCAGTTCTTC.

The CDR3 is CASTRLAGSYEQYF. Here the CDR3 DNA reads TGTGCCAGCACCCGACTAGCGGGCTCCTACGAGCAGTACTTC. This chain uses TRBV28 with TRBJ2-7, with 10 bases lining up with TRBD2. CDR1 and CDR2 (germline): MDHEN, SYDVKM. The CDR3 is made up of 14 amino acids. Unmatched junction bases numbered 3, after V lost 7 bases and J lost 0 bases.

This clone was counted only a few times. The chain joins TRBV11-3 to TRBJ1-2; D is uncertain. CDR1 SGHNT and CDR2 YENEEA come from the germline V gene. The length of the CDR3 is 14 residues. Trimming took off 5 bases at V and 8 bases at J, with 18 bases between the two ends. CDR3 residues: CASSLYYAPRGYTF. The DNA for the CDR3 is TGTGCCAGCAGCCTCTATTATGCCCCCAGGGGCTACACCTTC.

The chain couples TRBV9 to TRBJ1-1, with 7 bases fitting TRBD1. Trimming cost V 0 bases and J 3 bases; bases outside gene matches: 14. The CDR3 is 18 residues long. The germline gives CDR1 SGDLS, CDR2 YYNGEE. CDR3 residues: CASSVERLGADRDTEAFF. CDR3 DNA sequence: TGTGCCAGCAGCGTAGAGCGTCTAGGGGCAGACAGGGACACTGAAGCTTTCTTT. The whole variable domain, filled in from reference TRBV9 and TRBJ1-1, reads DSGVTQTPKHLITATGQRVTLRCSPRSGDLSVYWYQQSLDQGLQFLIQYYNGEERAKGNILERFSAQQFPDLHSELNLSSLELGDSALYFCASSVERLGADRDTEAFFGQGTRLTVV.

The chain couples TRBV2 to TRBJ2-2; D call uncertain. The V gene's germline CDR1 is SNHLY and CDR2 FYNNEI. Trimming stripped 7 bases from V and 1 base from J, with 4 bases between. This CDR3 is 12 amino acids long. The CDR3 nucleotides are TGTGCCAGCATGCGGAACACCGGGGAGCTGTTTTTT. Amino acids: CASMRNTGELFF.

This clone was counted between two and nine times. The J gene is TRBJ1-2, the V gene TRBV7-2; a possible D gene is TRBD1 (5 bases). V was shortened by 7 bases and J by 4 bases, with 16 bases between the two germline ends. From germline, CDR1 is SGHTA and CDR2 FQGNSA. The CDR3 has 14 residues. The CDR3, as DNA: TGTGCCAGCACCCTCCCGCGGGGACCCTATGGCTACACCTTC. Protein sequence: CASTLPRGPYGYTF.

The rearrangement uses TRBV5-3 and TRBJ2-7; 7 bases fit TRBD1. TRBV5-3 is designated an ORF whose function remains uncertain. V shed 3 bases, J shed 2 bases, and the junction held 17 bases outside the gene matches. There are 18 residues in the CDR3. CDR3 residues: CARSSDVNTGTEAYEQYF. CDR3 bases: TGTGCCAGAAGCTCCGACGTAAATACCGGGACAGAAGCCTACGAGCAGTACTTC.

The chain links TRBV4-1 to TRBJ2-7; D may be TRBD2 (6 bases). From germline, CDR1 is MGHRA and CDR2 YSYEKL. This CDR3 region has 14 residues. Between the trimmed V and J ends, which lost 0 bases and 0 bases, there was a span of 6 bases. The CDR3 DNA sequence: TGCGCCAGCAGCCAAGAGCGGGACTCCTACGAGCAGTACTTC. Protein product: CASSQERDSYEQYF.

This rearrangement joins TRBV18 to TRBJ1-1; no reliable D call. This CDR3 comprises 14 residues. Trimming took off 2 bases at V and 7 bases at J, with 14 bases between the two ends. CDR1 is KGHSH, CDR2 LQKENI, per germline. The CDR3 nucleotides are TGTGCCAGCTCACCAAGGCCCTACACTAATGAAGCTTTCTTT. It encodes CASSPRPYTNEAFF. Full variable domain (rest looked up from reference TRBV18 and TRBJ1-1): NAGVMQNPRHLVRRRGQEARLRCSPMKGHSHVYWYRQLPEEGLKFMVYLQKENIIDESGMPKERFSAEFPKEGPSILRIQQVVRGDSAAYFCASSPRPYTNEAFFGQGTRLTVV.

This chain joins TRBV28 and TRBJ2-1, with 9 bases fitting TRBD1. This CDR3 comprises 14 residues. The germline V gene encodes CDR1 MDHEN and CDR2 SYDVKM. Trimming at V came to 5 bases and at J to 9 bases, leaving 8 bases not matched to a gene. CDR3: CASSLTGGDGEQFF. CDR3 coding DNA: TGTGCCAGCAGTCTGACAGGGGGTGACGGTGAGCAGTTCTTC. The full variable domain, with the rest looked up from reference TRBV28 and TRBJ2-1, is DVKVTQSSRYLVKRTGEKVFLECVQDMDHENMFWYRQDPGLGLRLIYFSYDVKMKEKGDIPEGYSVSREKKERFSLILESASTNQTSMYLCASSLTGGDGEQFFGPGTRLTVL.